This TCR beta chain appears in the sequencing data of a study of T cell clones after liver transplantation. In the study overall: Apart from a few HCV-positive recipients, transplants were for non-autoimmune, non-viral reasons. Blood was drawn pre-transplant, before withdrawal, and after full or failed withdrawal. General observations from the study: The donor-reactive repertoire was only partly measurable in a couple of subjects, lacking donor cells.

Of note for this clone: Its matching antigen is unknown.

Produced via immunoSEQ multiplex PCR; TCRdb's table is partial and in-frame only. The sample includes 60,000 or so clones, 60% to 75% of them seen just once. Sorting of unstimulated PBMCs yielded separate CD3+CD4+ and CD3+CD8+ fractions. The sequences come from CD4+ T cells from blood, collected at the 22-month timepoint. This sequence originates from a human patient who received a liver transplant. Certain T cells may be donor cells from the graft.

DNA for the CDR3: TGTGCCAGCAGCTTGGCCGGAGTGGGGGTCCCAGGGGATTCACCCCTCCACTTT. Translation: CASSLAGVGVPGDSPLHF. The chain links TRBV5-4 to TRBJ1-6, with D perhaps matching TRBD1 (6 bases). Trimming removed 0 bases at V and 8 bases at J, with 21 bases between. The V gene's germline CDR1 is SGHNT and CDR2 YYREEE (reference sequence). CDR3 length equals 18 residues.